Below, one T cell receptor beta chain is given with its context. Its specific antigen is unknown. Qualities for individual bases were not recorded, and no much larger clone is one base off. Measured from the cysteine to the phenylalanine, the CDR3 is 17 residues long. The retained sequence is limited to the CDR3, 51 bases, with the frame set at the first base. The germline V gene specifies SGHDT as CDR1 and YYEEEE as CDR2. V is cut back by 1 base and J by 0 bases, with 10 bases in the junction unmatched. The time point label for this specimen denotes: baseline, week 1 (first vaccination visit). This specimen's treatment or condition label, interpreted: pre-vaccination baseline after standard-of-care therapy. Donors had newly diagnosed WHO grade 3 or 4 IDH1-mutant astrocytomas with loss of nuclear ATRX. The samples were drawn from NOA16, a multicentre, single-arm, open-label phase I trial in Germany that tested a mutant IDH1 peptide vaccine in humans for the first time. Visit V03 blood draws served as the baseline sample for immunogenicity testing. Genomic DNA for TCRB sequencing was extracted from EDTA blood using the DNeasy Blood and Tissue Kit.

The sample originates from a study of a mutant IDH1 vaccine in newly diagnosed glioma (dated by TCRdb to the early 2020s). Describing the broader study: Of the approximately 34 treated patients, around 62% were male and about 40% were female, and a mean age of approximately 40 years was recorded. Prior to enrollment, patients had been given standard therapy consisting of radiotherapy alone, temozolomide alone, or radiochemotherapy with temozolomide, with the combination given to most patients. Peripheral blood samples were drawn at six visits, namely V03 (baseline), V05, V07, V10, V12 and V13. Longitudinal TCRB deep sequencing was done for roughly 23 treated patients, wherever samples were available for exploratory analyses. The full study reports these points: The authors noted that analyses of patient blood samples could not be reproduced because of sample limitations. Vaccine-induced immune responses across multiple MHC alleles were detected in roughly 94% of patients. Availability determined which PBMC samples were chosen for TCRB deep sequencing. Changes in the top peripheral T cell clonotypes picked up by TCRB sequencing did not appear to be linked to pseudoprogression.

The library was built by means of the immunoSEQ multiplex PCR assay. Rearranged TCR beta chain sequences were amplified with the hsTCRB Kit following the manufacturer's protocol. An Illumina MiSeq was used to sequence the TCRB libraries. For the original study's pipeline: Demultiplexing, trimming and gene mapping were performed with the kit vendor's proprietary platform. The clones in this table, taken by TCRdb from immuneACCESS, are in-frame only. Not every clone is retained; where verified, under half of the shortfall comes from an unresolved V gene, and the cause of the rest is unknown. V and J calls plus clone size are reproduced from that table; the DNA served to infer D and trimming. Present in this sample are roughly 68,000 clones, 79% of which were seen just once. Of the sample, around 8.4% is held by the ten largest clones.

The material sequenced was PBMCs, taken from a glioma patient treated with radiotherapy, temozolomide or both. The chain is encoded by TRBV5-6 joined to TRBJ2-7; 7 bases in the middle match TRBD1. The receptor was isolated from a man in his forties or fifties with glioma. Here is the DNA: TGTGCCAGCAGCTTGAAACCGGACAGGATGAACTCCTACGAGCAGTACTTC. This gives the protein CASSLKPDRMNSYEQYF. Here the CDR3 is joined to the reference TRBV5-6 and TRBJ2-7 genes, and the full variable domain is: DAGVTQSPTHLIKTRGQQVTLRCSPKSGHDTVSWYQQALGQGPQFIFQYYEEEERQRGNFPDRFSGHQFPNYSSELNVNALLLGDSALYLCASSLKPDRMNSYEQYFGPGTRLTVT.